This TCR beta chain derives from a study of blood T cells in healthy people across ages. Germline CDR1 reads SGHVS; CDR2 reads FQNEAQ. This CDR3 is 16 amino acids long. Trimming at V came to 5 bases and at J to 5 bases, leaving 8 bases not matched to a gene. A second PCR, run for about 7 to 11 cycles, used a sample-barcoded 5' primer plus a J-beta primer mix. TCRdb re-called the 5' RACE reads with MiXCR, one entry per CDR3 protein. The sample yields approximately 1.5 million distinct CDR3 sequences, about 35% seen once. Sequenced input: blood. The chain is built from TRBV7-8 and TRBJ2-5, with 13 bases aligning to TRBD2. This TCR was sampled from a woman aged 25 to 39 in good health. Written as DNA, the CDR3 is TGTGCCAGCAGCCCGGGACTAGCGGGATTTTGGGAGACCCAGTACTTC. This sequence encodes CASSPGLAGFWETQYF.